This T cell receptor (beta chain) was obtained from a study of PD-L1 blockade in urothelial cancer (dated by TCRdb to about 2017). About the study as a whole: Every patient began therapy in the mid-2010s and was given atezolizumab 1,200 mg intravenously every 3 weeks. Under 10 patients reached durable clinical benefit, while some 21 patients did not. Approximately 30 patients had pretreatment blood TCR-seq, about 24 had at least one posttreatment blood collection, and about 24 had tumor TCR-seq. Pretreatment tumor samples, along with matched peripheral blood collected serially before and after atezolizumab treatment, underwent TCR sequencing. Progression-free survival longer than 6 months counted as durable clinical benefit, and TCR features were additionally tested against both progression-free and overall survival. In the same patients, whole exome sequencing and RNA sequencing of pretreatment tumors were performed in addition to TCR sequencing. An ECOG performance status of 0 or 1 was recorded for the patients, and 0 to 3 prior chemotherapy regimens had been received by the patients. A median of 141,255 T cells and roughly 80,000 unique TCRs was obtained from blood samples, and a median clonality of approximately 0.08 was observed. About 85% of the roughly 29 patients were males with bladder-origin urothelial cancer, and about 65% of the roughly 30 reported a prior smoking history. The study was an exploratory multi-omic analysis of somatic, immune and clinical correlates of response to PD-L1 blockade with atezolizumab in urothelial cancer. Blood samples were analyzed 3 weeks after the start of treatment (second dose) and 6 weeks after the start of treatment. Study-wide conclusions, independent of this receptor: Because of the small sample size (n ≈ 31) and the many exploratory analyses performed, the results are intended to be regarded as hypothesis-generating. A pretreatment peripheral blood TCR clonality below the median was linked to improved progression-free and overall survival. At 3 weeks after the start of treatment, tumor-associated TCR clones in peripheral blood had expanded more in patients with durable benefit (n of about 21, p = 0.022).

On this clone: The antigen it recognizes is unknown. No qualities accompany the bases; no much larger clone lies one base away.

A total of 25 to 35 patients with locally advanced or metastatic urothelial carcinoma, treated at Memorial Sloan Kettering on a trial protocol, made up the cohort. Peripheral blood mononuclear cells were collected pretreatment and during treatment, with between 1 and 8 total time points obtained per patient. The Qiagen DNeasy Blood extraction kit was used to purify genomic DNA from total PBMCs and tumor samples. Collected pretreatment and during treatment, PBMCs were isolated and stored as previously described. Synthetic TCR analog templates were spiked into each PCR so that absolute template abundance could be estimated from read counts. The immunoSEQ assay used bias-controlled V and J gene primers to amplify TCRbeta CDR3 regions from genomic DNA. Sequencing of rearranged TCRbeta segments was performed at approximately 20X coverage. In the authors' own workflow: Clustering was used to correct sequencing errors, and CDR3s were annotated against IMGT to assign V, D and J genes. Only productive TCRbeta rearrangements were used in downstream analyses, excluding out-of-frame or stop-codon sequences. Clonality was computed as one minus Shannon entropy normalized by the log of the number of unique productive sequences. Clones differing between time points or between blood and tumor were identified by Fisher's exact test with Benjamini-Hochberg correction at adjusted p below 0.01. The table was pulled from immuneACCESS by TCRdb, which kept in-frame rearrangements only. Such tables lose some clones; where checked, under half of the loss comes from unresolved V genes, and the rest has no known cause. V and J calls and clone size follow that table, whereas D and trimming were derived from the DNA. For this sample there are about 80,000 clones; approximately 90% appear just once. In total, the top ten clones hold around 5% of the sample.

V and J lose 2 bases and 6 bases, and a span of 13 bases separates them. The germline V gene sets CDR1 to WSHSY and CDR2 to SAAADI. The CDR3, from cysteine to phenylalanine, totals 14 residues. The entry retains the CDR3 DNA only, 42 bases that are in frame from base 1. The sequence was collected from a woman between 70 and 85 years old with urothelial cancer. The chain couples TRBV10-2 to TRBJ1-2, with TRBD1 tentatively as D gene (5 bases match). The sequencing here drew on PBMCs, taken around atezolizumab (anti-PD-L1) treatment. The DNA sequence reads TGCGCCAGCAGTGAGGTGGGGCAGGGTAATGGCTACACCTTC. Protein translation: CASSEVGQGNGYTF.